The clone carrying this T cell receptor (beta chain) was counted a few times. Its cognate antigen is unknown. The record originates from a study of Graves' ophthalmopathy and Graves' hyperthyroidism. CDR3 regions of TCR beta were amplified from RNA transcripts. RT-PCR with HTBI primers came first, then second-round multiplex PCR. TCRdb re-derived calls from the multiplex PCR reads in MiXCR, one entry per CDR3 protein. The repertoire includes 360,000 or so distinct CDR3 sequences, about 18% of them detected once, and roughly 1.6% sits in the top ten. Regarding the study as a whole: Most expanded clonotypes from thyroid (those above 0.001 frequency) were also found in blood.

The CDR3 runs 17 residues. Germline V gene data show CDR1 as MNHEY and CDR2 as SVGEGT. The ends lost 9 bases at V and 0 bases at J; junction bases unmatched: 9. The sample taken for sequencing was peripheral blood. This clonotype was obtained from a woman under 30 with Graves' ophthalmopathy. The chain uses TRBV6-2 or TRBV6-3 and TRBJ1-5; 12 nucleotides align to TRBD1. CDR3 DNA sequence: TGTGCCAGTCTTTCCCGGGACAGGGGGCTTAGCAATCAGCCCCAGCATTTT. This gives the protein CASLSRDRGLSNQPQHF.